Each of the 6 T cell receptor beta chains below was sequenced from the same sample in a study of blood T cell repertoires in COVID-19. TCRdb's table, derived via immunoSEQ multiplex PCR, lists solely in-frame clones and lacks some. The sample carries 150,000 to 200,000 clones, around nine tenths recorded once. What was sequenced was peripheral blood. Receptors were obtained from a woman older than 75 with COVID-19, enrolled during active disease.

The chain recombines TRBV5-6 with TRBJ2-7; tentatively, D is TRBD2 (5 bases). The germline V gene has CDR1 SGHDT and CDR2 YYEEEE. Trimming pared 0 bases from V and 8 bases from J, leaving 9 bases between. This CDR3 contains 12 residues. CDR3 nucleotides: TGTGCCAGCAGCTTGGGGACTTCGCAGCAGTACTTC. It encodes CASSLGTSQQYF. The full variable domain, completed using reference TRBV5-6 and TRBJ2-7, is DAGVTQSPTHLIKTRGQQVTLRCSPKSGHDTVSWYQQALGQGPQFIFQYYEEEERQRGNFPDRFSGHQFPNYSSELNVNALLLGDSALYLCASSLGTSQQYFGPGTRLTVT.

The chain carries TRBV4-1 and TRBJ2-7; 7 bases align to TRBD1. This CDR3 is 15 amino acids long. The V gene end was trimmed by 4 bases and the J gene end by 4 bases; junction bases not matched to a gene: 10. Per the germline V gene, CDR1 is MGHRA and CDR2 is YSYEKL. The DNA of the CDR3 is TGCGCCAGCAGCCCTACGACAGGGACCTTTTACGAGCAGTACTTC. Translation gives CASSPTTGTFYEQYF.

The chain couples TRBV11-2 to TRBJ2-1; 7 bases map to TRBD2. Germline V CDR1 and CDR2: SGHAT, FQNNGV. V shed 6 bases, J shed 6 bases, and the junction held 11 bases outside the gene matches. The CDR3 spans 15 residues. This CDR3 is CASRTVAGVSNEQFF. The CDR3 coding sequence is TGTGCCAGCAGGACCGTGGCGGGAGTCTCCAATGAGCAGTTCTTC.

This clone was recorded once. The V call is TRBV7-3, the J call TRBJ1-6; a weak D match, TRBD1 (6 bases). V was shortened by 5 bases and J by 6 bases, with 11 bases between the two germline ends. The germline V gene has CDR1 SGHTA and CDR2 FQGTGA. The CDR3 sequence is 14 residues long. The chain's CDR3 is CASSPTGFNSPLHF. CDR3 nucleotides: TGTGCCAGCAGCCCGACAGGCTTTAATTCACCCCTCCACTTT.

This sequence joins TRBV4-1 and TRBJ1-5; possible D gene TRBD1, 6 bases. V was shortened by 0 bases and J by 1 base, with 16 bases between the two germline ends. The CDR3 covers 18 residues. The germline V gene has CDR1 MGHRA and CDR2 YSYEKL. CDR3 amino acids: CASSQDLMQGRSNQPQHF. The DNA of the CDR3 is TGCGCCAGCAGCCAAGATCTGATGCAGGGGAGAAGCAATCAGCCCCAGCATTTT.

The genes are TRBV6-4 and TRBJ2-1; 7 bases map to TRBD1. Germline V lookup: CDR1 MRHNA, CDR2 SNTAGT. The trim removed 5 bases at V and 7 bases at J, leaving 5 bases unmatched. The CDR3 runs to 13 residues. CDR3 sequence: CASSQGVINEQFF. CDR3 in DNA: TGTGCCAGCAGTCAGGGGGTGATAAATGAGCAGTTCTTC.